Listed here is a single T cell receptor beta chain. Antigen: not known. This sample is part of a study of cytomegalovirus exposure and HLA in healthy donors. General study results and limits: By HLA locus, TCR association rates varied in a later analysis, with DRB1 showing the most and HLA-C the fewest. Sequencing depth roughly uniform across donors was assumed in presence/absence analyses. A list of roughly 180 TCR beta chains associated with cytomegalovirus was given.

PCR primers comprised 60 Vbeta and 13 Jbeta primers. Produced via immunoSEQ multiplex PCR; TCRdb's table is partial and in-frame only. Of 150,000 to 200,000 clones listed, roughly 74% are singletons. Healthy bone marrow donors formed the donor group. This clonotype originated in a male donor in good health and CMV-seronegative. Sequenced: PBMCs.

The CDR3: CASSFGGGTNTGELFF. In DNA form, the CDR3 reads TGTGCCAGCAGCTTTGGGGGGGGGACGAACACCGGGGAGCTGTTTTTT. The rearrangement links TRBV5-4 to TRBJ2-2, with TRBD2 matching 7 bases. Per the germline V gene, CDR1 is SGHNT and CDR2 is YYREEE (reference sequence). V lost 2 bases, J lost 0 bases, and 4 bases stayed unmatched. This CDR3 spans 16 amino acids.